Below are 18 T cell receptor beta chains sequenced from a single sample in a study of cytomegalovirus exposure and HLA in healthy donors. PCR involved 60 Vbeta and 13 Jbeta primers. TCRdb keeps only in-frame clones here, not all; method: immunoSEQ multiplex PCR. This sample's table reports around 130,000 clones. Specimen: PBMCs. The origin of the receptors is a woman aged 60-75 years in good health and CMV-seronegative.

This chain joins TRBV28 and TRBJ1-2; 7 bases fit TRBD1. The J segment lost 4 bases and the V segment lost 6 bases, leaving 5 bases of the junction unmatched. This CDR3 spans 13 amino acids. Germline loops: CDR1 MDHEN, CDR2 SYDVKM. The CDR3 DNA follows: TGTGCCAGCAGCCCGGGACAGTTCTATGGCTACACCTTC. This sequence encodes CASSPGQFYGYTF.

The chain combines TRBV2 with TRBJ2-7; possible D gene TRBD2, 5 bases. V lost 6 bases, J lost 7 bases, and 19 bases lay in between. Germline CDR1 is SNHLY and CDR2 is FYNNEI. The CDR3 contains 14 residues. Here the CDR3 reads CASSWTYPTGEQYF. Written as DNA, the CDR3 is TGTGCCAGCAGCTGGACTTACCCCACTGGGGAGCAGTACTTC.

This chain joins TRBV10-3 and TRBJ1-2, with 8 bases aligning to TRBD1. J gave up 7 bases and V 2 bases, and 3 bases lay outside the gene matches. Germline values: CDR1 ENHRY, CDR2 SYGVKD. The CDR3 sequence is 13 residues long. In nucleotides, the CDR3 is TGTGCCATCAGTGAGGATCAGGGGGCTGGCTACACCTTC. Its protein is CAISEDQGAGYTF.

DNA for the CDR3: TGTGCCTCAAGGGGGGGGCTCGGCAATCAGCCCCAGCATTTT. Protein: CASRGGLGNQPQHF. The chain combines TRBV2 with TRBJ1-5, with D possibly TRBD1 on 6 matching bases. From germline, CDR1 is SNHLY and CDR2 FYNNEI. The length of the CDR3 is 14 residues. The germline V and J ends were trimmed by 11 bases and 2 bases, with 16 bases remaining between them.

The chain recombines TRBV28 with TRBJ2-7; perhaps TRBD2 as D (8 bases). CDR3 length: 14 amino acids. The germline V gene encodes CDR1 MDHEN and CDR2 SYDVKM. Trimming left V 4 bases short and J 2 bases short, with 12 bases between. The CDR3: CASSSGGTAYEQYF. In DNA, the CDR3 is TGTGCCAGCAGTTCGGGGGGGACAGCCTACGAGCAGTACTTC.

The chain carries TRBV5-6 and TRBJ2-1; 8 bases fit TRBD2. J lost 3 bases, V lost 4 bases, and 6 bases had no gene match. CDR1 SGHDT and CDR2 YYEEEE come from the germline V gene. This CDR3 is 15 amino acids long. CDR3: CASSPGTRLYNEQFF. Here the CDR3 DNA reads TGTGCCAGCAGCCCCGGGACTAGGCTCTACAATGAGCAGTTCTTC.

The chain links TRBV2 to TRBJ2-1; D gene unclear. Trimming shortened V by 6 bases and J by 3 bases, and 3 bases separated the two germline ends. The CDR3 is 11 residues long. CDR1 and CDR2 from the germline V gene are SNHLY and FYNNEI. Here the CDR3 DNA reads TGTGCCAGCAGGTACTACAATGAGCAGTTCTTC. It translates to CASRYYNEQFF.

The chain couples TRBV2 to TRBJ1-1, with D unresolved. CDR3 size: 15 residues. The V end was cut by 2 bases, the J end by 0 bases, with 10 bases between. Germline V gene sequence: CDR1 SNHLY, CDR2 FYNNEI. The CDR3 loop reads CASSEIAGLNTEAFF. The CDR3 DNA follows: TGTGCCAGCAGTGAAATAGCGGGCCTGAACACTGAAGCTTTCTTT.

The V and J genes are TRBV2 and TRBJ2-1; 9 nucleotides match TRBD1. V dropped 4 bases and J dropped 4; count of bases not matched to a gene: 5. This CDR3 region has 15 residues. Germline CDR1 SNHLY, CDR2 FYNNEI. DNA for the CDR3: TGTGCCAGCAGTGCCAACAGGGGGCTGTACAATGAGCAGTTCTTC. It yields the protein CASSANRGLYNEQFF.

The chain uses TRBV29-1 and TRBJ2-7, with 8 bases identical to TRBD1. The CDR3 spans 13 residues. CDR1 is SQVTM and CDR2 is ANQGSEA in the germline V gene. V shed 4 bases and J 1 base; nucleotides not matched to a gene: 3. The DNA for the CDR3 is TGCAGCGTTGGGTACAGGGGGTCCTACGAGCAGTACTTC. This codes for CSVGYRGSYEQYF.

V and J are TRBV28 and TRBJ2-5, with 8 bases that match TRBD2. CDR1 is MDHEN, CDR2 SYDVKM, per germline. The CDR3 extends over 15 amino acids. J gave up 5 bases and V 5 bases, and 10 bases lay outside the gene matches. The CDR3 spells CASSSGSWYVETQYF. The DNA of the CDR3 is TGTGCCAGCAGTAGCGGGAGTTGGTACGTGGAGACCCAGTACTTC.

The CDR3 reads CASSPRTVTNTEAFF. The CDR3 region has the DNA TGTGCCAGCAGCCCACGGACAGTTACTAACACTGAAGCTTTCTTT. This sequence joins TRBV9 and TRBJ1-1; tentatively, D is TRBD1 (6 bases). CDR1 and CDR2 from the germline V gene are SGDLS and YYNGEE. The CDR3 has 15 residues. V lost 4 bases and J lost 2, with 15 bases in between.

The J gene is TRBJ1-3, the V gene TRBV25-1; D might be TRBD1 (6 bases). The germline gives CDR1 MGHDK, CDR2 SYGVNS. The CDR3 loop spans 14 amino acids. V lost 7 bases and J 3 bases, leaving 13 bases between the germline ends. DNA for the CDR3: TGTGCCAGCACTACAGGGTCTCTTGGAAACACCATATATTTT. Translating it yields CASTTGSLGNTIYF.

For the CDR3, the DNA is TGTGCCAGCGATTCCCCTGGGACAGGGGGCAATGAGCAGTTCTTC. Translated, it gives CASDSPGTGGNEQFF. The chain has TRBV19 and TRBJ2-1; 11 bases are shared with TRBD1. Germline V gene data show CDR1 as LNHDA and CDR2 as SQIVND (reference sequence). The ends lost 9 bases at V and 6 bases at J; junction bases unmatched: 10. The CDR3 loop spans 15 amino acids. The whole variable domain, filled in from reference TRBV19 and TRBJ2-1, reads DGGITQSPKYLFRKEGQNVTLSCEQNLNHDAMYWYRQDPGQGLRLIYYSQIVNDFQKGDIAEGYSVSREKKESFPLTVTSAQKNPTAFYLCASDSPGTGGNEQFFGPGTRLTVL.

The chain carries TRBV15 and TRBJ1-4; 7 bases are shared with TRBD1. The CDR3 runs 19 residues. V lost 0 bases and J lost 3; bases outside the gene matches: 13. Germline CDR1 and CDR2: LNHNV and YYDKDF (reference sequence). CDR3 in DNA: TGTGCCACCAGCAGAGACCAGATGGCAGGGGGGTTTTCTAATGAAAAACTGTTTTTT. Translating gives CATSRDQMAGGFSNEKLFF.

The CDR3 DNA reads TGCGCCAGCACCATTGAGCGGCTAGCGGGGAACAATGAGCAGTTCTTC. Amino acid sequence: CASTIERLAGNNEQFF. This rearrangement joins TRBV5-1 to TRBJ2-1; 9 nucleotides line up with TRBD2. The CDR3 sequence is 16 residues long. J gave up 5 bases and V 6 bases, and 12 bases lay outside the gene matches. Germline V gene lookup returns CDR1 SGHRS and CDR2 YFSETQ.

The rearrangement uses TRBV5-6 and TRBJ1-6, with D perhaps TRBD1 (6 bases). The CDR3 totals 13 residues. Trimming stripped 2 bases from V and 14 bases from J, with 14 bases between. The germline gives CDR1 SGHDT, CDR2 YYEEEE. CDR3 DNA sequence: TGTGCCAGCAGCTTCGCAGGGGAGGGAACCCTCCACTTT. It is translated as CASSFAGEGTLHF.

The gene calls are TRBV4-1 and TRBJ2-7; TRBD1 matches 9 bases. The ends lost 4 bases at V and 2 bases at J; junction bases unmatched: 9. Germline V gene sequence: CDR1 MGHRA, CDR2 YSYEKL. The CDR3 is 16 amino acids. In nucleotides, the CDR3 is TGCGCCAGCAGCCCGGGACAGGGCCCTTCCACCTACGAGCAGTACTTC. It translates to CASSPGQGPSTYEQYF.